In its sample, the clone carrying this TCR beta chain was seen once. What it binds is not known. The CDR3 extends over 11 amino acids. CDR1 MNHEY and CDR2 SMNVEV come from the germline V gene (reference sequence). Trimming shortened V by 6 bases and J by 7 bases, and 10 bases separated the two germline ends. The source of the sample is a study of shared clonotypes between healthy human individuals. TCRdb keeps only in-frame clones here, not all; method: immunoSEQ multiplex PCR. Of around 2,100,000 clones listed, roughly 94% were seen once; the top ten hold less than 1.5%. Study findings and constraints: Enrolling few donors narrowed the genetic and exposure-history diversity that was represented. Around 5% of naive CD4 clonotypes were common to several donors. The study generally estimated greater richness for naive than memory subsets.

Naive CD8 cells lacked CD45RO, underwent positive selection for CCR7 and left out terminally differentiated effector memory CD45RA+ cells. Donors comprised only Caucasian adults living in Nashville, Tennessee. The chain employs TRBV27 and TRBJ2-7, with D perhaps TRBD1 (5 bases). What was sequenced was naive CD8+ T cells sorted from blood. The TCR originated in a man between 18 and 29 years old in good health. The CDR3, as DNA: TGTGCCAGCAGGGACAATAGAGAGCAGTACTTC. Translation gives CASRDNREQYF.